This paragraph covers one T cell receptor beta chain sequence. Antigen: not known. The data stem from a study of PD-1 blockade in mismatch repair-deficient tumors. Study at large: All were previously treated, progressing patients with some twelve mismatch repair-deficient cancer types.

The length of the CDR3 is 16 residues. V was clipped by 5 bases and J by 0 bases, with 14 bases between them. Mismatch repair deficiency was confirmed in all patients, by PCR or immunohistochemistry. TCR sequencing covered three patients who responded to pembrolizumab. Study results and limitations: Rapid post-treatment expansion, then contraction, generally preceding radiologic response, marked tumor-resident clones.

Method: immunoSEQ multiplex PCR; TCRdb's copy keeps in-frame clones and lacks some. The sample shows about 84,000 clones, 81% of them seen only once. This sample comprised peripheral blood, obtained 12 weeks after starting pembrolizumab. V and J are TRBV6-7 and TRBJ1-3, with D unclear. TRBV6-7 carries the ORF label, with uncertain function. This receptor was taken from an adult with mismatch repair-deficient cancer. The CDR3 is CASSRGNPYSGNTIYF. The DNA of the CDR3 is TGTGCCAGCAGTCGGGGAAACCCTTACTCTGGAAACACCATATATTTT.